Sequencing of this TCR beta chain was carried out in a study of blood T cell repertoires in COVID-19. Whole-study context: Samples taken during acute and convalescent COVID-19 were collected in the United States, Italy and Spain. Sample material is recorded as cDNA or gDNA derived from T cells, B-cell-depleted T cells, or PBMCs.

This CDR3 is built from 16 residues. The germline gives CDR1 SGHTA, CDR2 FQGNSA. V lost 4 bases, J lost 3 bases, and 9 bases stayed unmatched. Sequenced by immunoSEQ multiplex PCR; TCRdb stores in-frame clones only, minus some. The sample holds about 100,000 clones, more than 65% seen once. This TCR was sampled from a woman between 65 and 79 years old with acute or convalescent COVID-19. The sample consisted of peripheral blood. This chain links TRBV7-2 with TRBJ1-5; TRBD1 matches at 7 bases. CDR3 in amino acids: CASSSDRVRNNQPQHF. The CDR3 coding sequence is TGTGCCAGCAGCTCCGACAGGGTTAGAAACAATCAGCCCCAGCATTTT.